The 22 T cell receptor beta chains listed next were all sequenced from one sample in a study of OX40 agonist ivuxolimab in advanced cancers. Clones were sequenced by immunoSEQ multiplex PCR, and TCRdb holds only the in-frame ones, with some missing. The top ten hold more than 6.5% of the sample, which has 48,000 or so clones, 92% seen once. The input for sequencing was CD4+ or CD8+ T cells sorted from blood, taken in a trial of the OX40 agonist ivuxolimab. The receptors here all came from an adult with an advanced solid tumor such as melanoma, head and neck, liver or kidney cancer.

The chain uses TRBV5-1 and TRBJ2-3; D unclear. This CDR3 has 13 residues. Germline CDR1 SGHRS, CDR2 YFSETQ. V dropped 5 bases and J dropped 4 bases, with 11 bases sitting between them. CDR3 loop: CASSFAGPDTQYF. In nucleotides, the CDR3 is TGCGCCAGCAGTTTCGCCGGCCCAGATACGCAGTATTTT.

This chain connects TRBV5-1 to TRBJ1-1; 9 nucleotides agree with TRBD1. Germline loops: CDR1 SGHRS, CDR2 YFSETQ. There are 14 residues in the CDR3. The trim removed 4 bases at V and 6 bases at J, leaving 7 bases unmatched. The CDR3: CASSPGQGQAEAFF. DNA for the CDR3: TGCGCCAGCAGCCCGGGACAGGGTCAGGCTGAAGCTTTCTTT. Drawing the rest from reference TRBV5-1 and TRBJ1-1, the complete variable domain is KAGVTQTPRYLIKTRGQQVTLSCSPISGHRSVSWYQQTPGQGLQFLFEYFSETQRNKGNFPGRFSGRQFSNSRSEMNVSTLELGDSALYLCASSPGQGQAEAFFGQGTRLTVV.

This clone occurred once. This chain connects TRBV5-6 to TRBJ2-7; 7 bases are shared with TRBD1. CDR3 length: 12 amino acids. The V and J ends lost 5 bases and 7 bases, in that order; junction bases with no gene match: 6. Germline V CDR1 and CDR2: SGHDT, YYEEEE. DNA of the CDR3: TGTGCCAGCAGGGGCACAGGGGTTGAGCAGTACGTC. It is translated as CASRGTGVEQYV.

This CDR3 reads CSVEIRYSGANVLTF. CDR3 DNA: TGCAGCGTTGAAATTAGGTACTCTGGGGCCAACGTCCTGACTTTC. The gene calls are TRBV29-1 and TRBJ2-6; D unclear. The germline CDR1 and CDR2 sequences are SQVTM and ANQGSEA. This CDR3 region has 15 residues. Trimming shortened V by 2 bases and J by 0 bases, and 8 bases separated the two germline ends.

This clone was detected once. The chain couples TRBV7-8 to TRBJ1-5; possibly TRBD1 for D (5 bases). Trimming removed 7 bases from V and 7 bases from J, with 17 bases in between. The CDR3 is 14 amino acids. CDR1 SGHVS and CDR2 FQNEAQ come from the germline V gene. CDR3 bases: TGTGCCAGCACCCAGTGGGGCTATGGACAGCCCCAGCATTTT. Translating it yields CASTQWGYGQPQHF. The whole variable domain, filled in from reference TRBV7-8 and TRBJ1-5, reads GAGVSQSPRYKVAKRGQDVALRCDPISGHVSLFWYQQALGQGPEFLTYFQNEAQLDKSGLPSDRFFAERPEGSVSTLKIQRTQQEDSAVYLCASTQWGYGQPQHFGDGTRLSIL.

This clone was recorded a few times. This chain connects TRBV4-1 to TRBJ1-1; the D gene is possibly TRBD1 (5 bases). V was shortened by 0 bases and J by 8 bases, with 16 bases between the two germline ends. In germline, CDR1 is MGHRA, CDR2 YSYEKL. The CDR3 totals 15 residues. CDR3 nucleotides: TGCGCCAGCAGCCAAGAGTTTGGGGGAGCCAACGAAGCTTTCTTT. Its translation: CASSQEFGGANEAFF.

The chain couples TRBV19 to TRBJ2-1; 10 bases align to TRBD1. The V segment lost 4 bases and the J segment 6 bases; nucleotides outside the gene matches: 9. Germline loops: CDR1 LNHDA, CDR2 SQIVND (reference sequence). The CDR3 sequence is 16 residues long. This CDR3 reads CASSTPDRGRSNEQFF. In DNA form, the CDR3 reads TGTGCCAGTAGTACCCCTGACAGGGGGCGCAGCAATGAGCAGTTCTTC.

The chain is built from TRBV18 and TRBJ2-3; no clear D. CDR1 KGHSH and CDR2 LQKENI come from the germline V gene. Trimming took 5 bases from V and 0 from J, leaving 18 bases between them. The CDR3 spans 17 residues. The CDR3 nucleotides are TGTGCCAGCTCATCATACGGCAATGTAGGGAGCACAGATACGCAGTATTTT. The encoded protein is CASSSYGNVGSTDTQYF. The entire variable domain, with the rest obtained from reference TRBV18 and TRBJ2-3, is as follows: NAGVMQNPRHLVRRRGQEARLRCSPMKGHSHVYWYRQLPEEGLKFMVYLQKENIIDESGMPKERFSAEFPKEGPSILRIQQVVRGDSAAYFCASSSYGNVGSTDTQYFGPGTRLTVL.

V and J are TRBV30 and TRBJ1-2, with D perhaps TRBD1 (6 bases). The CDR3 is 13 amino acids. V lost 5 bases and J 3 bases, leaving 13 bases between the germline ends. Germline V lookup: CDR1 GTSNPN, CDR2 SVGIG (reference sequence). The CDR3 region is CAWDGEGDYGYTF. The CDR3 nucleotides are TGTGCCTGGGACGGGGAGGGGGACTATGGCTACACCTTC.

CDR3 amino acids: CASSRRSGGTDTQYF. CDR3 sequence (DNA): TGTGCCAGCAGTCGGCGTAGCGGGGGTACAGATACGCAGTATTTT. The rearrangement uses TRBV6-5 and TRBJ2-3; TRBD2 agrees at 9 bases. Germline CDR1 is MNHEY and CDR2 is SVGAGI. The CDR3 is made up of 15 amino acids. Trimming removed 5 bases from V and 3 bases from J; junction bases left unmatched: 6.

This clone was seen a few times. V gene TRBV19 combines with J gene TRBJ2-2, with D perhaps TRBD2 (5 bases). Looked up from germline, CDR1 is LNHDA and CDR2 is SQIVND (reference sequence). The CDR3 runs 12 residues. The germline V and J ends were trimmed by 11 bases and 4 bases, with 11 bases remaining between them. The DNA of the CDR3 is TGTGCCGCGGGTGACGTCACCGGGGAGCTGTTTTTT. Encoded protein: CAAGDVTGELFF.

V gene TRBV7-9 combines with J gene TRBJ1-5, with D hard to call. This CDR3 is 14 amino acids long. Trimming removed 5 bases at V and 1 base at J, with 9 bases between. Per the germline V gene, CDR1 is SEHNR and CDR2 is FQNEAQ (reference sequence). CDR3 in amino acids: CASSQGGSNQPQHF. CDR3 sequence (DNA): TGTGCCAGCAGCCAAGGAGGGAGCAATCAGCCCCAGCATTTT.

V gene TRBV2 combines with J gene TRBJ1-1, with D hard to call. CDR1 and CDR2 (germline): SNHLY, FYNNEI. Trimming removed 7 bases at V and 6 bases at J, with 9 bases between. This CDR3 comprises 11 residues. The CDR3 is CASTMGPEAFF. The CDR3 DNA follows: TGTGCCAGCACCATGGGTCCTGAAGCTTTCTTT.

V is TRBV2 and J is TRBJ1-5; TRBD1 matches 8 bases. Germline values: CDR1 SNHLY, CDR2 FYNNEI. The V segment lost 5 bases and the J segment 6 bases; nucleotides outside the gene matches: 6. This CDR3 comprises 14 residues. Here the CDR3 reads CASSLTGGGQPQHF. The CDR3 nucleotides read TGTGCCAGCAGTCTCACAGGGGGTGGTCAGCCCCAGCATTTT.

The chain combines TRBV27 with TRBJ1-6; D might be TRBD1 (6 bases). Germline-derived CDR1 and CDR2 are MNHEY and SMNVEV (reference sequence). This CDR3 spans 13 amino acids. Trimming shortened V by 6 bases and J by 7 bases, and 10 bases separated the two germline ends. Here the CDR3 reads CASSDRTNSPLHF. The CDR3 region has the DNA TGTGCCAGCAGCGACAGGACAAATTCACCCCTCCACTTT.

This clone was observed once. This chain joins TRBV11-3 and TRBJ1-1; 7 nucleotides align to TRBD1. Germline V gene lookup returns CDR1 SGHNT and CDR2 YENEEA. V shed 1 base, J shed 5 bases, and the junction held 13 bases outside the gene matches. The CDR3 spans 17 residues. The CDR3 nucleotides read TGTGCCAGCAGCTTAGGTGCTGGGGGCAGGGGGGATACTGAAGCTTTCTTT. As protein: CASSLGAGGRGDTEAFF.

The J gene is TRBJ2-1, the V gene TRBV15, with D possibly matching TRBD1 (6 bases). This CDR3 comprises 15 residues. Germline V gene lookup returns CDR1 LNHNV and CDR2 YYDKDF (reference sequence). Trimming took 0 bases from V and 6 from J, leaving 12 bases between them. The CDR3 here is CATSRDTRGSNEQFF. Here the CDR3 DNA reads TGTGCCACCAGCAGAGACACCAGGGGTTCCAATGAGCAGTTCTTC.

The rearrangement joins TRBV12-1 to TRBJ1-6; no check of the table's D call, TRBD1, against the DNA was made. TRBV12-1 is described as a pseudogene. The CDR3 has 14 residues. The CDR3 DNA sequence: TGTGCCAGCAGCCCCAACAGGCGCAATTCACCCCTCCACTTT. It codes for CASSPNRRNSPLHF.

In this sample, this clone turned up once. The chain links TRBV28 to TRBJ1-1; D uncertain. Trimming stripped 3 bases from V and 1 base from J, with 12 bases between. Germline lookup yields CDR1 MDHEN and CDR2 SYDVKM. This CDR3 comprises 15 residues. The CDR3 DNA reads TGTGCCAGCAGTTTGCTCTCGGACCAGAACACTGAAGCTTTCTTT. Amino acids: CASSLLSDQNTEAFF.

This clone was counted a single time. The chain combines TRBV11-2 with TRBJ2-7; perhaps TRBD2 as D (5 bases). In germline, CDR1 is SGHAT, CDR2 FQNNGV. The V end was cut by 5 bases, the J end by 4 bases, with 9 bases between. CDR3 length: 12 residues. DNA of the CDR3: TGTGCCAGCAGCCCAACTAGTTACGAGCAGTACGTC. It encodes CASSPTSYEQYV.

The chain employs TRBV10-3 and TRBJ1-5, with 12 bases fitting TRBD1. This CDR3 is 15 amino acids long. CDR1 is ENHRY, CDR2 SYGVKD, per germline. Germline trimming cut 4 bases from V and 5 bases from J; bases unmatched to any gene: 3. The CDR3 region has the DNA TGTGCCATCAGTGCCGGGACAGGGGGCTATCAGCCCCAGCATTTT. Amino acid sequence: CAISAGTGGYQPQHF.

In this sample, this clone turned up once. The rearrangement joins TRBV7-2 to TRBJ2-3; D unresolved. This CDR3 spans 11 amino acids. CDR1 and CDR2 (germline): SGHTA, FQGNSA. V was shortened by 4 bases and J by 8 bases, with 7 bases between the two germline ends. CDR3 in amino acids: CASSYTTTQYF. CDR3 in DNA: TGTGCCAGCAGCTACACAACTACGCAGTATTTT.